This T cell receptor beta chain was identified during a study of blood T cell repertoires in COVID-19. Study background: T cells, B-cell-depleted T cells, or PBMCs provided the cDNA or gDNA that served as material.

The Seattle site enrolled patients during active infection and followed them longitudinally. This clone was detected only a few times. After removal of 2 bases from V and 2 bases from J, the junction contained 5 bases not matched to a gene. Germline lookup yields CDR1 MNHNY and CDR2 SVGAGI (reference sequence). This CDR3 is built from 15 residues. Original processing methods: Estimation of nucleated cell counts relied on the amplification of reference gene primers. Clones were read by immunoSEQ multiplex PCR, and TCRdb kept only the in-frame ones, dropping some. V and J calls plus clone size are reproduced from that table; the DNA served to infer D and trimming. The sample holds some 110,000 clones, 76% seen once.

The sequencing sample was made of peripheral blood. The chain has TRBV6-6 and TRBJ2-7, with TRBD1 matching over 8 bases. This TCR was sampled from an older man with COVID-19, enrolled during active disease. The CDR3 DNA reads as TGTGCCAGCAGTTACGGGGACAGGTTGACCTACGAGCAGTACTTC. It is translated as CASSYGDRLTYEQYF.